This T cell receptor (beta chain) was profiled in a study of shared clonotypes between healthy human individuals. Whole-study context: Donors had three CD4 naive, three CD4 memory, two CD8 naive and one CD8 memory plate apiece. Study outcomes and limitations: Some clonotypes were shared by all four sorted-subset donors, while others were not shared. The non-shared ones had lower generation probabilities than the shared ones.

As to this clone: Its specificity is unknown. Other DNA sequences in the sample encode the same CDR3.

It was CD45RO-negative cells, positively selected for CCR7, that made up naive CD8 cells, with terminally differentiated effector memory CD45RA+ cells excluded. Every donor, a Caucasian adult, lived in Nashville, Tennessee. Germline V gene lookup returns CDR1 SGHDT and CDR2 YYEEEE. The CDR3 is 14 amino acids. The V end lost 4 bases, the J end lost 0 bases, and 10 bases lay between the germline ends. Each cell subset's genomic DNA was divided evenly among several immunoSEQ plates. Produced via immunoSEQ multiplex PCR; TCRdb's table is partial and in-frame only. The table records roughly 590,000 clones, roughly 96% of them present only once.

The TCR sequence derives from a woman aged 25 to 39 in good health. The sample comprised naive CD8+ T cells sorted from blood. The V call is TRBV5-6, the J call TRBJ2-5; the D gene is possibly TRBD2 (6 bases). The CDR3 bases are TGTGCCAGCAGCCTGGGGGGAAACCAAGAGACCCAGTACTTC. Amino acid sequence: CASSLGGNQETQYF.